This T cell receptor (beta chain) was retrieved from a study of cytomegalovirus exposure and HLA in healthy donors (dated by TCRdb to the late 2010s). About the full investigation: An earlier analysis of roughly 570 of the donors reported 250 to 350 Gb of sequence data and 117 million unique TCR beta sequences obtained from about 179 million T cells. To predict cytomegalovirus infection status, the study brought together high-throughput TCR immunosequencing, statistical association of individual TCRs with disease status, and machine learning. Using immunosequencing, the study profiled T cell repertoires from about 620 subjects and related those repertoires to cytomegalovirus serostatus. Among the roughly 390 genotyped donors, roughly 80% belonged to the genetic ancestry cluster associated with self-reported Caucasian donors. An earlier analysis of some 500 of the donors applied high-throughput TCR beta sequencing to assess whether each TCR beta V gene segment acted as functional or pseudogenic. Besides the first cohort of more than 650 subjects, a separate validation cohort made up of 120 different subjects was used. All discovery cohort repertoires had been generated on a single sequencing platform. Donor age, sex, ethnicity and CMV serostatus were collected together with the repertoire data. The number of typed donors differed by locus: about 629-640 for A, B, C, DRB1 and DQB1; 522 for DQA1; approximately 600 for DPA1; and some 450 for DPB1. An early release covering roughly 600 HLA-typed donors comprised about 300 gigabases of sequencing data and roughly 85 million unique TCR sequences. The later analysis used no new phenotypic data to find candidate immune exposures, relying instead on TCR beta sequences and their occurrence across donors. Across 300 to 500 genotyped donors of the cohort, an average of about 220,000 unique TCR beta nucleotide sequences per donor were sequenced, and 15% to 20% of those sequences were non-productive. A later genetic analysis took genome-wide SNP genotypes for about three fifths of the 666 donors and used that subset as a discovery cohort. Because of strong linkage in the cohort, roughly five DR-DQ haplotypes were treated as single units for association and clustering. To study patterns of TCR occurrence, a later analysis re-analyzed previously published TCR beta repertoires from several hundred donors and added high-resolution HLA genotyping. HLA typing included class I and class II loci at four-digit resolution. The study aimed to test whether cataloging public T cell receptors could reveal signatures of past pathogen exposure.

Results the study describes overall, beyond this receptor: Linkage disequilibrium might explain the correlated functional status among segregating V segments, but an unknown experimental factor could not be excluded. It was suggested by the authors that the approach could potentially be generalized to other disease states and immunological phenotypes. The earlier analysis of 587 of the donors excluded some 15 rarely observed V segments, including chromosome 9 orphons, because counts were too low. HLA typing was unavailable for some donors at each locus, so association tests used only the typed subset. In a later analysis, TCR association rates were found to vary across HLA loci, with the most associated TCRs seen for DRB1 alleles and the fewest for HLA-C alleles. A group of highly shared sequence variants was considered likely to be a technical artifact of the sequencing pipeline. In both the original and validation cohorts, the classifier was reported to diagnose cytomegalovirus status with high specificity and sensitivity. A further reported finding was that TCR beta sequences accurately predicted the HLA-A and HLA-B alleles for most subjects in the first cohort. In vitro tests confirmed that a few of the cytomegalovirus-associated TCR beta chains recognize cytomegalovirus antigens. A later genetic analysis associated a missense DCLRE1C variant with V-gene and J-gene trimming of TCR beta chains, and an independent cohort replicated the association. According to a later analysis, most CMV-associated TCR beta chains appeared to be HLA-restricted, and the HLA associations seemed to be driven largely by CMV exposure. In this cohort, only TCR beta chains were sequenced, and detectable features were limited by the absence of alpha or paired-chain data. Strong co-occurrence of HLA alleles, especially DR and DQ, made assigning TCR associations to individual alleles difficult. According to a later analysis, parvovirus B19, influenza, CMV and Epstein-Barr virus appeared linked to several top co-occurrence clusters. Across donors, most TCR sequences were observed very rarely, whereas some public TCRs were present in many individuals. In a later analysis, HLA-associated TCR beta chains showed more clonal expansion and lower generation probabilities than non-associated chains that were equally common. Specific HLA alleles were associated with 18,000 or so TCR beta sequences at a false discovery rate of 0.05 in a later analysis. Some IMGT-functional V segments, including TRBV6-2 and TRBV6-3, could not be told apart with the 87-base-pair reads, so those segments were excluded. Roughly uniform sequencing depth across donors was assumed in presence/absence analyses, although this assumption may not hold. The study listed 150 to 200 TCR beta chains as associated with cytomegalovirus. A later genetic analysis reported fewer N-insertions in productive TCRs among donors in an Asian-associated ancestry cluster than the roughly 700-donor mean. An earlier analysis of 587 of the donors showed that most TCR beta V segments appeared in productive rearrangements either about 90% or about 30% of the time, which broadly matched IMGT annotations. For the cohort, immune exposure information was limited to CMV serostatus.

The cohort consisted of some 670 healthy bone marrow donors. At the time of sampling, all cohort members were nominally healthy, though unrecorded immune exposures were likely present. The donor was CMV seropositive and belonged to the group of 270 or so seropositive cohort members. Each donor provided a peripheral blood sample, and peripheral blood mononuclear cells were used for TCR beta sequencing. The Qiagen DNeasy Blood Extraction Kit was used to extract genomic DNA from the blood cell samples. The CDR3 numbers 15 residues from cysteine through phenylalanine. Left in the record is the CDR3 DNA by itself, 45 bases read in frame from the first base. The germline V gene supplies CDR1 MNHNS and CDR2 SASEGT. The junction shows trimming of 5 bases on V and 3 bases on J, and the gene matches do not reach 9 bases of it. Turning to this clone: The target of this receptor is not known. The input lacks base qualities; no much larger clone sits a single base away.

Receptor libraries were prepared by the immunoSEQ multiplex PCR assay. A mixture of 60 forward primers for TCR Vbeta segments and 13 reverse primers for TCR Jbeta segments was used in the multiplex PCR. The CDR3 region of rearranged TCR beta genes was amplified from genomic DNA with a multiplex PCR assay. The amplified TCR beta libraries were sequenced on the Illumina HiSeq System as 87-base-pair reads. Regarding the original processing steps: Across the 500 to 750 repertoires, a later analysis counted tens of millions of unique TCR beta chains, roughly 11 million of which were shared by at least two donors. Raw reads were error-corrected and collapsed into unique sequences by a nearest-neighbor algorithm in which closely related sequences were merged to remove PCR and sequencing errors. To assign V, D and J gene segments, CDR3 sequences were aligned to IMGT reference sequences. Each retained sequence needed at least a six-nucleotide match to both a V gene segment and a J gene segment. A rearrangement counted as productive if the CDR3 had no stop codons and remained in frame with V and J, and every other rearrangement counted as non-productive. Following IMGT convention, CDR3 was defined as the stretch from the second conserved V-encoded cysteine up to the conserved J-encoded phenylalanine. The earlier analysis of 500 to 750 of the donors excluded any sequence lacking an unambiguous match to a single V gene segment. In an earlier analysis of approximately 550 of the donors, V segments were called functional above 56.7% productive rearrangements and were called segregating when the between-donor standard deviation exceeded 5%. To diagnose cytomegalovirus status from the catalog of TCR beta chain sequences, a statistical classification framework was built. A later analysis assigned V and J genes by comparing TCR nucleotide sequences with IMGT/GENE-DB human TR gene sequences. Using the TCRdist pipeline, a later analysis assigned CDR3 sequences along with most-parsimonious VDJ recombination scenarios. A later analysis defined each TCR beta chain by its CDR3 amino acid sequence plus V-gene family, and excluded reads lacking a unique V-gene family. As a way to deal with suspected cross-contamination and a sequencing artifact, a later analysis dropped over 550 nucleotide sequences that were highly shared and had low generation probability. For each public chain, a later analysis derived a clonal expansion index from normalized ranks of inferred template counts within each repertoire. In a later analysis, generation probabilities were computed using a VDJ recombination model fitted to out-of-frame rearrangements, and the results were checked against IGoR. A later analysis scored TCR-TCR, TCR-HLA and TCR-CMV co-occurrence with hypergeometric tests, applying a repertoire-size bias correction to TCR pairs. In a later analysis, false discovery rates were estimated by permuting HLA or CMV assignments 20 times. In a later analysis, co-occurring TCRs were grouped with DBSCAN, and TCRdist sequence similarity was added when clustering was performed within HLA-allele-positive subsets. Repertoires with fewer than 30,000 or more than 120,000 public chains, plus five repertoires with anomalous nucleotide sharing, were excluded from co-occurrence clustering. Held by TCRdb, this immuneACCESS table contains in-frame sequences only and omits some clones. Under half of the omission traces to an unresolved V gene where checked; the cause of the rest is unknown. V, J and clone size are those of that table, while D and trimming were read from the DNA. For this sample the table gives about 110,000 clones, of which 55% to 75% were detected only once. The ten largest clones represent 5.4% of the sample.

The sequenced sample was PBMCs. The chain uses TRBV6-1 and TRBJ2-7, and TRBD1 matches 8 of the central bases. This sequence was found in a woman aged 70-85 years in good health and CMV-seropositive. This receptor has the CDR3 CASSPVDRASYEQYF. The nucleotides are TGTGCCAGCAGTCCTGTGGACAGGGCGAGCTACGAGCAGTACTTC.